This TCR beta chain was sequenced in a study of regulatory T cells in long-lasting Graves disease. Notes on the study in general: No thyroid tissue was studied; the work used peripheral blood only. Fewer public clonotypes were shared by new patients (approximately 970) than by persistent patients (approximately 2,700). For persistent Graves' patients, TCR diversity was lower than for newly diagnosed ones.

The CDR3 is 14 residues long. In germline, CDR1 is MDHEN, CDR2 SYDVKM. V gave up 6 bases and J gave up 8 bases, with 19 bases separating them. To make TCR beta libraries, researchers used iRepertoire HTBI primers and Arm-PCR of CDR3 regions. TCRdb reanalysed the multiplex PCR reads using MiXCR and keeps one entry per CDR3 protein. The table records approximately 310,000 distinct CDR3 sequences, over 15% of them present only once. Indicated time point: newly diagnosed GD, antithyroid drugs for less than 3 months. Researchers made the TCR library from RNA that was extracted from PBMCs. For this clonotype: The antigen remains unidentified.

The sequencing here drew on peripheral blood mononuclear cells (PBMCs), taken at new diagnosis, from a patient treated with antithyroid drugs. The clonotype was recovered from a female donor with Graves disease. The chain couples TRBV28 to TRBJ1-2; D is perhaps TRBD1 (5 bases). The CDR3 DNA follows: TGTGCCAGCAGAACATCAACAGGTTCGTTAGGCTACACCTTC. As protein: CASRTSTGSLGYTF.